These 9 T cell receptor beta chains originate from one sample sequenced in a study of tumor and adjacent non-tumor tissue in lung cancer. This sample's RNA came from whole unsorted tissue. A modified ARM-PCR protocol with three rounds of nested PCR amplified TCRbeta. TCRdb recomputed calls from the multiplex PCR reads with MiXCR, one row per CDR3 protein. The data contain approximately 86,000 distinct CDR3 sequences, 72% of them seen just once; the ten biggest clones take up about a tenth. The sequenced sample consisted of lung tumor tissue. These receptors were collected from a middle-aged woman with non-small cell lung cancer.

This clonotype has just a few counts. A much larger clone differs from this one at a single base, so this may be a read error. The CDR3 does not end in the conserved phenylalanine or tryptophan, so this is likely a read error. The V call is TRBV5-6, the J call TRBJ1-1, with D tentatively TRBD1 (5 bases). CDR1 is SGHDT, CDR2 YYEEEE, per germline. V gave up 2 bases and J gave up 3 bases, with 11 bases separating them. The CDR3 spans 14 residues. The CDR3 here is CASSFPGGDTEAFY. The CDR3 DNA sequence: TGTGCCAGCAGCTTTCCAGGAGGGGACACTGAAGCTTTCTAT.

With regard to this clonotype: An end of the junction does not agree with germline; a read error may underlie this. J is TRBJ2-3 and V is TRBV6-6; D gene unclear. Germline CDR1 reads MNHNY; CDR2 reads SVGAGI (reference sequence). The CDR3 has 13 residues. CDR3 nucleotide sequence: TGTGCCAGCAGTTACAAGGGATCAGCTACGCGGTATTTT. Amino acid sequence: CASSYKGSATRYF.

Note on this clonotype: With a much larger clone just one base away, this may be a read error. The V gene is TRBV5-8, the J gene TRBJ2-4; 8 bases match TRBD2. The CDR3 has 14 residues. The germline gives CDR1 SGHTS, CDR2 YDEGEE. CDR3: CTSSLSSGRGIQYF. The CDR3 region has the DNA TGTACCAGCAGTCTTTCAAGCGGGAGAGGTATTCAGTACTTC.

Of note for this clonotype: As the CDR3 is not closed by the conserved phenylalanine or tryptophan, this likely results from a read error. The V call is TRBV29-1, the J call TRBJ2-1, with D possibly called TRBD1 or TRBD2 (5 bases each). CDR3 size: 15 residues. The V gene's germline CDR1 is SQVTM and CDR2 ANQGSEA. CDR3 sequence reads: CSFEALGPPNNEQFL. The CDR3, as DNA: TGCAGCTTTGAAGCTTTGGGACCCCCAAACAATGAGCAGTTCTTA.

The chain links TRBV20-1 to TRBJ2-7; D unresolved. Germline CDR1 reads DFQATT; CDR2 reads SNEGSKA (reference sequence). V lost 4 bases, J lost 3 bases, and 22 bases lay in between. The CDR3 contains 16 residues. As DNA, the CDR3 is TGCAGTGCTACGAGCTTAGATTTCGACGGGTTCTACGAGCAGTACTTC. Amino acid sequence: CSATSLDFDGFYEQYF.

This clonotype was recorded a few times. The chain is built from TRBV6-5 and TRBJ2-2, with TRBD1 as a possible D gene (5 bases). Germline V gene sequence: CDR1 MNHEY, CDR2 SVGAGI. The CDR3 spans 14 residues. In DNA, the CDR3 is TGTGTCAGTACTGGACATTTGAACACCGGGGAGCTGTTTTTT. Protein product: CVSTGHLNTGELFF.

This clonotype was found a few times. This chain uses TRBV11-3 with TRBJ2-1; TRBD2 is a possible D gene (6 bases). Germline assignment: CDR1 SGHNT and CDR2 YENEEA. The CDR3 totals 16 residues. Between the trimmed V and J ends, which lost 5 bases and 6 bases, there was a span of 20 bases. Written as DNA, the CDR3 is TGTGCCAGCAGCCCTCCAGGCGGCGGGGTGAGCAATGAGCAGTTCTTC. Its protein product is CASSPPGGGVSNEQFF.

This clonotype was seen a few times. The rearrangement links TRBV20-1 to TRBJ2-5, with 10 bases fitting TRBD2. Germline V gives CDR1 DFQATT, CDR2 SNEGSKA (reference sequence). The CDR3 runs to 18 residues. The V and J ends lost 1 base and 6 bases, in that order; junction bases with no gene match: 17. The CDR3 nucleotides read TGCAGTGCTAGAGGAGCGGGTAGCGGGGGGCCTTCGACTAAGACCCAGTACTTC. Translated: CSARGAGSGGPSTKTQYF.

The CDR3 bases are TGTGCCAGCAGCCAAGATGGAACATATATGCAGTATTTT. Encoded protein: CASSQDGTYMQYF. This chain connects TRBV4-2 to TRBJ2-3; D not resolved. Germline V CDR1 and CDR2: LGHNA, YNFKEQ. V was pared by 0 bases and J by 11 bases, with 12 bases between. This CDR3 has 13 residues.